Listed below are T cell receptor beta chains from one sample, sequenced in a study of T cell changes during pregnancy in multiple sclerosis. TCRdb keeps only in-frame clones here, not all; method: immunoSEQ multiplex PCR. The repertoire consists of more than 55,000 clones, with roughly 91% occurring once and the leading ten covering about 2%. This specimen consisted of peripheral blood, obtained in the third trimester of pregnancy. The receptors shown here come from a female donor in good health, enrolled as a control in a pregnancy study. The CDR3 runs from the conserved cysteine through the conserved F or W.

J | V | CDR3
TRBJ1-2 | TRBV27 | CASSPDRANYGYTF
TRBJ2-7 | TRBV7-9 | CASSPRDRDHEQYF
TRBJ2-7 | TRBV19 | CASAFGSSYEQYF
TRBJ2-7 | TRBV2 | CASMPQYTSYEQYF
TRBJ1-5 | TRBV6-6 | CASKGTVYSNQPQHF
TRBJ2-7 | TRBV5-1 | CASRGYRYPTYEQYF
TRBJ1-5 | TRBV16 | CASSYRGSNQPQHF
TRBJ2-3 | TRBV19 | CASSTGLYGGDTQYF
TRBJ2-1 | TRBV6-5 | CASSARGNNEQFF
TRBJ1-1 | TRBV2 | CASRGTAMNTEAFF
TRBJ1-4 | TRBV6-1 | CASSVLGGTNEKLFF
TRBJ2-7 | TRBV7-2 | CASSLTGYEQYF
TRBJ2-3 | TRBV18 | CASSQIRRLASTDTQYF
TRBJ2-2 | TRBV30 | CAWTFHRANTGELFF
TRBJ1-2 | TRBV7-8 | CASSLGSGMDGYTF
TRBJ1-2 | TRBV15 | CATSKDRGIGYTF
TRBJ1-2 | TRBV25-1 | CASRRGDRGVYTF
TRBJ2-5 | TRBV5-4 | CASSSPRETQYF
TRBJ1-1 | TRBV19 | CASSPGLRDTEAFF
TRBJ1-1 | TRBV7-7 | CASRPLGANTEAFF
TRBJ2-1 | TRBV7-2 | CASSLNEGEQFF
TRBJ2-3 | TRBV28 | CASSRDYRSTDTQYF
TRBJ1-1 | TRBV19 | CASTDKTDGTEAFF
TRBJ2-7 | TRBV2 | CASSERRGGLYHEQYF
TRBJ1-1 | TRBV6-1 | CASSLWDSMNTEAFF
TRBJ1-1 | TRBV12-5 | CASGFRSAGTGVTEAFF
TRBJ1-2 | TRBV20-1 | CSARGTYGYTF
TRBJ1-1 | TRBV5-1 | CASSRTRTGGEAFF
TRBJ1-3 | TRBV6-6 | CASSSLQGTGNTIYF
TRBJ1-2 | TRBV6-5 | CASRQTGGIYGYTF
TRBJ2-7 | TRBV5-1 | CASSLTGQEAYEQYF
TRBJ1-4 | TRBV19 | CASSQSTGGRRTNEKLFF
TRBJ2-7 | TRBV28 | CASTGTSPGYEQYF
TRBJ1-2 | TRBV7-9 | CASSLAGQGPYGYTF
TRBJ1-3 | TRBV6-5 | CASSYSIVRGETIYF